The clone carrying this T cell receptor (beta chain) came up a few times. No antigen is known for it. The entirety of the isolated RNA underwent reverse transcription, so expressed TCRB transcripts were sequenced. The method was immunoSEQ multiplex PCR; TCRdb's version includes in-frame clones alone and lacks a portion of them. Of 600,000 or so clones in the sample, 11% to 15% were seen once. This CDR3 has 14 residues. V was trimmed by 10 bases and J by 7 bases, leaving 21 bases between them. Germline CDR1 and CDR2: SNHLY and FYNNEI. This specimen comes from a study of beta chain features in type 1 diabetes. General study findings and limits: Type 1 diabetes patients showed a moderate but significant shortening of TCRB CDR3s in all four CD4+ subsets. Among type 1 diabetes patients, VDJ junctions had fewer insertions and more deletions. Whatever favoring of shorter templates PCR might show would apply equally to patients and controls.

The sequencing input was naive CD4+ T cells from blood. The chain carries TRBV2 and TRBJ2-3; maybe TRBD2 (6 bases). The TCR sequence derives from a man between 18 and 35 years old with type 1 diabetes. The CDR3 spells CANYPGLRAHTQYF. CDR3 sequence (DNA): TGTGCCAACTACCCGGGACTGAGGGCTCATACGCAGTATTTT.